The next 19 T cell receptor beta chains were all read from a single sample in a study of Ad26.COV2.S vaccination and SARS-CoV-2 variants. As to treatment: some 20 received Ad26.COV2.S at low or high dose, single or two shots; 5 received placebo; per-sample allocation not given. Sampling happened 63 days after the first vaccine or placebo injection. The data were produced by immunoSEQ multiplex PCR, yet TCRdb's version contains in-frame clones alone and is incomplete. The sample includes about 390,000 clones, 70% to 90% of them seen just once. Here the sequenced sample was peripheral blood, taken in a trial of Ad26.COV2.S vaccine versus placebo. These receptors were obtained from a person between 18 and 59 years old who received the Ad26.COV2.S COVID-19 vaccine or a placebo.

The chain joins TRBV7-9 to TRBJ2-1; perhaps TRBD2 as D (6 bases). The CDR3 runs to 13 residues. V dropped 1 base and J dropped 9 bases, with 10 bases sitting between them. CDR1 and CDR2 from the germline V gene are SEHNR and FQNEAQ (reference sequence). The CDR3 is CASSLVGGGEQFF. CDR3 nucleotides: TGTGCCAGCAGCTTAGTTGGGGGAGGTGAGCAGTTCTTC.

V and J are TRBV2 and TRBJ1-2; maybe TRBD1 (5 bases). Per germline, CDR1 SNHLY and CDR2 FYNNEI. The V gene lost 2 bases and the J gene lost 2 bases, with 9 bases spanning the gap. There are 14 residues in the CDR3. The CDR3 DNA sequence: TGTGCCAGCAGTGAACCAGGGCGCAACTATGGCTACACCTTC. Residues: CASSEPGRNYGYTF.

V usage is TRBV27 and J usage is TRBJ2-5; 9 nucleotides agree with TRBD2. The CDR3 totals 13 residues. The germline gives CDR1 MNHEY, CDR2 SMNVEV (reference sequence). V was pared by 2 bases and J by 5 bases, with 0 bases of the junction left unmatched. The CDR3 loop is CASSLGLAETQYF. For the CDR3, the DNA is TGTGCCAGCAGTTTAGGACTAGCGGAGACCCAGTACTTC.

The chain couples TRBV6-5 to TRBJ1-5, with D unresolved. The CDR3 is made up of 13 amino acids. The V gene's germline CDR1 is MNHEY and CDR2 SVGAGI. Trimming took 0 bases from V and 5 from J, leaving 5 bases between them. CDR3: CASSYSVDQPQHF. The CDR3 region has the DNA TGTGCCAGCAGTTACTCGGTGGATCAGCCCCAGCATTTT.

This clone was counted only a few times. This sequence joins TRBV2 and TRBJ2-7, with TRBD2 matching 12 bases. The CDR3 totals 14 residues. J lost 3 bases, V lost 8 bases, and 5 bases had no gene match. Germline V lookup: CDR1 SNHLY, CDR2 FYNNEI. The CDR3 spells CASRPTSGGYEQYF. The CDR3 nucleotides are TGTGCCAGCCGCCCGACTAGCGGGGGCTACGAGCAGTACTTC.

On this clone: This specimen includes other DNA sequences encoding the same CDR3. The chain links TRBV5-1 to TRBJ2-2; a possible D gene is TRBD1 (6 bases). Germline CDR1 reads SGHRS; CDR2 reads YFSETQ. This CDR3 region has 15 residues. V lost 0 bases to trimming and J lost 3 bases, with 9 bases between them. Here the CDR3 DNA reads TGCGCCAGCAGCTTGGTACAGGGTGACACCGGGGAGCTGTTTTTT. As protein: CASSLVQGDTGELFF.

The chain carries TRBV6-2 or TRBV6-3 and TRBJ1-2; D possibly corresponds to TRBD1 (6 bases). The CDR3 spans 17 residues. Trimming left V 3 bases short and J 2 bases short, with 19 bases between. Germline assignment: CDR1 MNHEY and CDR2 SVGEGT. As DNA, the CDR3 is TGTGCCAGCAGTTATCCCGGGACAATCGGCCCCAACTATGGCTACACCTTC. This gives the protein CASSYPGTIGPNYGYTF.

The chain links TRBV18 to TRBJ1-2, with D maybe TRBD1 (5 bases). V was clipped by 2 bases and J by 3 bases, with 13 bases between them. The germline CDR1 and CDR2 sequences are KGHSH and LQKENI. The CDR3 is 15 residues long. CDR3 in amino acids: CASSPMSGGHYGYTF. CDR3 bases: TGTGCCAGCTCACCAATGAGCGGGGGTCACTATGGCTACACCTTC.

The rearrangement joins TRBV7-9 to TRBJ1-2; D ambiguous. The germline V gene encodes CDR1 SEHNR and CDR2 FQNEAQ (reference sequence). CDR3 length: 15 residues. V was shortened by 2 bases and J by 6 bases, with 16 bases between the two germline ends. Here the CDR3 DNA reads TGTGCCAGCAGCTTATTCTTGAACAGTCCCAATGGCTACACCTTC. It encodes CASSLFLNSPNGYTF. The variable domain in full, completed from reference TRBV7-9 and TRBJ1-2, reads DTGVSQNPRHKITKRGQNVTFRCDPISEHNRLYWYRQTLGQGPEFLTYFQNEAQLEKSRLLSDRFSAERPKGSFSTLEIQRTEQGDSAMYLCASSLFLNSPNGYTFGSGTRLTVV.

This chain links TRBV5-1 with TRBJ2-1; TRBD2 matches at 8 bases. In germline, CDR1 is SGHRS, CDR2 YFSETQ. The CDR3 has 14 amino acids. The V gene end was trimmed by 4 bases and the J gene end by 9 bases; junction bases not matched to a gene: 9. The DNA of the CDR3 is TGCGCCAGCAGCCTGACTAGCGAAAGTAGTGAGCAGTTCTTC. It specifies CASSLTSESSEQFF.

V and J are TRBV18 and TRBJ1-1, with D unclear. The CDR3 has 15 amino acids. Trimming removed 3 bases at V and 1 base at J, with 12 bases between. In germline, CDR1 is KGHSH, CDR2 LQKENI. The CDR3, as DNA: TGTGCCAGCTCACCTATAAGCAGCAGGAACACTGAAGCTTTCTTT. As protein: CASSPISSRNTEAFF.

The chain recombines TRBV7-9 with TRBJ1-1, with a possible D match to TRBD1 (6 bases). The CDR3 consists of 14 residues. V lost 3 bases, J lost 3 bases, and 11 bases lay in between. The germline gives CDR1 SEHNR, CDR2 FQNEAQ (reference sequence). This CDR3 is CASSFRGGDTEAFF. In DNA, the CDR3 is TGTGCCAGCAGCTTCCGAGGGGGGGACACTGAAGCTTTCTTT.

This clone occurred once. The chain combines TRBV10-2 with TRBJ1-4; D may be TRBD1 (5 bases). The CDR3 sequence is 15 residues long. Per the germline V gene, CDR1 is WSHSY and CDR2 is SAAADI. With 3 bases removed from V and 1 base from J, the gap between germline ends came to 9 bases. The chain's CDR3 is CASSDPQGTNEKLFF. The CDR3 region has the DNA TGCGCCAGCAGTGATCCCCAGGGAACTAATGAAAAACTGTTTTTT.

CDR3 coding DNA: TGTGCCAGCAGTTTATCCCAACAGGGGGCTAACTATGGCTACACCTTC. Residues: CASSLSQQGANYGYTF. The chain has TRBV27 and TRBJ1-2; 8 bases fit TRBD1. Germline V gene data show CDR1 as MNHEY and CDR2 as SMNVEV (reference sequence). The CDR3 is made up of 16 amino acids. V was clipped by 0 bases and J by 0 bases; unmatched bases: 3.

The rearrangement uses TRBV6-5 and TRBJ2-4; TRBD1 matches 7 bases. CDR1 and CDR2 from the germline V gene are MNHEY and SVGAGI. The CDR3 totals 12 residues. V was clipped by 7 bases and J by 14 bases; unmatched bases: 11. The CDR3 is CASTSGGNREYF. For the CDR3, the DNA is TGTGCCAGCACCTCAGGGGGTAACAGGGAGTACTTC.

Here the CDR3 reads CATSDGSGGPYQETQYF. The CDR3 nucleotides read TGTGCCACCAGTGATGGTAGCGGGGGGCCCTACCAAGAGACCCAGTACTTC. V and J are TRBV24-1 and TRBJ2-5, with 10 bases that match TRBD2. The junction had 6 bases not matched to a gene; V was cut back by 3 bases and J by 0 bases. The germline V gene encodes CDR1 KGHDR and CDR2 SFDVKD. CDR3 size: 17 residues.

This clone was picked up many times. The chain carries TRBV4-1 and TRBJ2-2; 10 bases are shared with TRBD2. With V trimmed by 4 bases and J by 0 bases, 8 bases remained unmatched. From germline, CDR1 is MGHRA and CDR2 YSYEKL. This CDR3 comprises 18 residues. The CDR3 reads CASSPQASGGANTGELFF. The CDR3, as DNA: TGCGCCAGCAGCCCCCAGGCTAGCGGGGGCGCGAACACCGGGGAGCTGTTTTTT.

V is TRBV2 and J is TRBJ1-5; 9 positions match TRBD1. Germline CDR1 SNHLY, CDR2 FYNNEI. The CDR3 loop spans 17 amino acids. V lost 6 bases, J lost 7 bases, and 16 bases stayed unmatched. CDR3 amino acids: CASRKGTGNAKGQPQHF. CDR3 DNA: TGTGCCAGCAGGAAAGGGACAGGGAATGCCAAAGGGCAGCCCCAGCATTTT.

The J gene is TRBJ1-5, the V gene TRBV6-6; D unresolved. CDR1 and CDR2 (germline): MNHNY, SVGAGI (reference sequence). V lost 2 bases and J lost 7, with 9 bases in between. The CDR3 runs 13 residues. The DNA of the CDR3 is TGTGCCAGCAGTTACGAAGTATGGCAGCCCCAGCATTTT. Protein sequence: CASSYEVWQPQHF.